A single T cell receptor (beta chain) is shown here with its context. Original processing notes: Estimation of nucleated cell counts was performed using reference gene primer amplification. Clones were read by immunoSEQ multiplex PCR, and TCRdb kept only the in-frame ones, dropping some. The V and J calls and the clone size are those of that table, but D and trimming were determined from the DNA. This table holds around 130,000 clones, less than 85% found once. Study members were between roughly 18 and 89 years old and lived in over 20 US regions. Which cohort a participant joined came from the clinical history participants gave. Exposed enrollees had met someone with a PCR-confirmed or clinician-diagnosed COVID-19 case at some point within the 2 weeks before study entry. This sample is drawn from a study of blood T cell repertoires in COVID-19. Input material: PBMCs or T cells enriched from blood (not recorded which). The clonotype comes from a woman under 30 who had been exposed to COVID-19.

The CDR3 here is CASSEQGAPGNTIYF. In DNA, the CDR3 is TGTGCCAGCAGTGAACAGGGGGCTCCTGGAAACACCATATATTTT. The chain has TRBV6-1 and TRBJ1-3, with TRBD1 matching over 8 bases. Per germline, CDR1 MNHNS and CDR2 SASEGT. CDR3 size: 15 residues. With V trimmed by 2 bases and J by 2 bases, 2 bases remained unmatched.